The rows below give T cell receptor beta chains drawn from one sample of a study of T cell responses to AZD1222 COVID-19 vaccine. Profiled with immunoSEQ multiplex PCR; TCRdb holds only in-frame clones, not every one. The repertoire has 150,000 to 200,000 clones, roughly 87% of them found once; the top ten carry about 2.8%. This specimen consisted of peripheral blood, obtained on day 0 of AZD1222 vaccination. These TCRs come from an adult in good health. The CDR3 runs from the conserved cysteine through the conserved F or W. A D gene is named only where the DNA matches it firmly. Size values are once, few and many counts, or a class for expanded clones, and some rows have none.

>-|TRBV5-1|TRBJ1-2|once
TGCGCCAGCAGCTTGGGTCGGAGTTCGGTTCATGGCTACACCTTC
CASSLGRSSVHGYTF
>TRBD1|TRBV27|TRBJ2-7|-
TGTGCCAGCAGATACGGGGACAGTGATTACTACGAGCAGTACTTC
CASRYGDSDYYEQYF
>TRBD1|TRBV30|TRBJ1-2|-
TGTGCCTCCTTATATCGACAGGGAACCCCGGGTGGCTACACCTTC
CASLYRQGTPGGYTF
>-|TRBV19|TRBJ2-5|-
TGTGCCAGTAGGGTTCCGGCGGGAGAGACCCAGTACTTC
CASRVPAGETQYF
>TRBD2|TRBV27|TRBJ2-1|-
TGTGCCAGCAGTTCCCGGGAGGCTTACAATGAGCAGTTCTTC
CASSSREAYNEQFF
>TRBD2|TRBV3-1/TRBV3-2|TRBJ2-7|few
TGTGCCAGCAGCCAAGAGGGTATCCGGCGGGGGTCCTACGAGCAGTACTTC
CASSQEGIRRGSYEQYF
>TRBD2|TRBV11-2|TRBJ2-7|-
TGTGCCAGCAGCTTATCGAAGATTAGCGGGGGCTACGAGCAGTACTTC
CASSLSKISGGYEQYF
>-|TRBV5-1|TRBJ1-4|-
TGCGCCAGCAGGGGCCTCTCAACTAATGAAAAACTGTTTTTT
CASRGLSTNEKLFF
>TRBD1|TRBV29-1|TRBJ1-1|-
TGCAGCGTGGGACAGGGAGGTAGTAAAACTGAAGCTTTCTTT
CSVGQGGSKTEAFF
>TRBD2|TRBV28|TRBJ2-7|-
TGTGCCAGCAGTTCACATAGCGGGAGGGCCTGGGAGCAGTACTTC
CASSSHSGRAWEQYF
>-|TRBV29-1|TRBJ1-2|-
TGCAGCGGGGGGGTATATCCCTATGGCTACACCTTC
CSGGVYPYGYTF
>TRBD1|TRBV5-1|TRBJ1-1|-
TGCGCCAGCAGCTTGGTACCCCAGGGGGCGAACACTGAAGCTTTCTTT
CASSLVPQGANTEAFF
>TRBD2|TRBV4-2|TRBJ2-1|-
TGTGCCAGCAGCCAGGCCGTCACTAGCGGGAGGGCCGTATATGAGCAGTTCTTC
CASSQAVTSGRAVYEQFF
>TRBD2|TRBV30|TRBJ2-7|-
TGTGCCTGGAGCCCGGGGGGGTGGGCCTACGAGCAGTACTTC
CAWSPGGWAYEQYF
>-|TRBV6-1|TRBJ2-7|-
TGTGCCAGCAGTGAGACGACAGACGAGCAGTACTTC
CASSETTDEQYF
>-|TRBV5-1|TRBJ2-7|-
TGCGCCAGCAGCTTGAGGGGGGGCCACGACTCCTACGAGCAGTACTTC
CASSLRGGHDSYEQYF
>TRBD2|TRBV29-1|TRBJ2-3|-
TGCAGCGTCCCTCCTTACGGTAGCGGGCCAGATACGCAGTATTTT
CSVPPYGSGPDTQYF
>TRBD1|TRBV20-1|TRBJ1-2|-
TGCAGTGCTAGTGTCCCCGGGACAGGGTACGGCTACACCTTC
CSASVPGTGYGYTF
>-|TRBV28|TRBJ2-5|-
TGTGCCAGCGCCGGGGCCGGGATAGGGGAGACCCAGTACTTC
CASAGAGIGETQYF
>-|TRBV7-2|TRBJ2-1|-
TGTGCCAGCAGTTTACGGGGACTTGACAATGAGCAGTTCTTC
CASSLRGLDNEQFF
>-|TRBV28|TRBJ1-1|-
TGTGCCAGCAGTTCCAGGGAGACTGAAGCTTTCTTT
CASSSRETEAFF
>TRBD2|TRBV15|TRBJ2-7|once
TGTGCCACCAGCAGAATTACCGGGACTAGCGGCTACGAGCAGTACTTC
CATSRITGTSGYEQYF
>-|TRBV6-5|TRBJ1-2|-
TGTGCCAGCACCAAACCTACCGGTGCGCCCGGGGGCTACACCTTC
CASTKPTGAPGGYTF
>-|TRBV30|TRBJ2-7|-
TGTGCCTGGAGTGTTCTGGTCGAGCAGTACTTC
CAWSVLVEQYF
>-|TRBV11-2|TRBJ2-6|-
TGTGCCAGCAGCTTAGCCTCTGGGGCCAACGTCCTGACTTTC
CASSLASGANVLTF
>-|TRBV19|TRBJ1-2|-
TGTGCCACCGACGCTGTCACAGGGTCCGGCTACACCTTC
CATDAVTGSGYTF
>-|TRBV5-4|TRBJ2-4|-
TGTGCCAGCAGCTTAGACAGGGCCAAAAACATTCAGTACTTC
CASSLDRAKNIQYF
>-|TRBV11-2|TRBJ2-1|-
TGTGCCAGCAGCTTACAGGGAAGTCCCGATATTTACAATGAGCAGTTCTTC
CASSLQGSPDIYNEQFF
>-|TRBV2|TRBJ2-7|-
TGTGCCAGCAGTGCGGCAGCCTACGAGCAGTACTTC
CASSAAAYEQYF
>TRBD2|TRBV4-1|TRBJ2-2|-
TGCGCCAGCAGCTTTCGGACTAGCGGGAGGAGACAGAACACCGGGGAGCTGTTTTTT
CASSFRTSGRRQNTGELFF
>-|TRBV19|TRBJ1-2|once
TGTGCCAGTCGCGACGGAAACTATGGCTACACCTTC
CASRDGNYGYTF
>-|TRBV6-2/TRBV6-3|TRBJ2-1|-
TGTGCCAGCAGCCATCCTGGACTGCCCGAGGGGAATGAGCAGTTCTTC
CASSHPGLPEGNEQFF
>-|TRBV30|TRBJ2-7|-
TGTGCCTGGACGGTCTCGGCCGACCCCTTCTACGAGCAGTACTTC
CAWTVSADPFYEQYF
>TRBD1|TRBV19|TRBJ1-2|once
TGTGCCAGTAGTGAGTGGGACAGGGGGCTCTATGGCTACACCTTC
CASSEWDRGLYGYTF
>TRBD1|TRBV14|TRBJ1-4|few
TGTGCCAGCAGCCCATCGGACAGGGGCGGATTAAGGGAAAAACTGTTTTTT
CASSPSDRGGLREKLFF
>TRBD1|TRBV6-5|TRBJ1-1|few
TGTGCCAGCAGTTACGCCTTTATAACAGGGGCGGCCGAAGCTTTCTTT
CASSYAFITGAAEAFF
>-|TRBV7-9|TRBJ2-2|-
TGTGCCAGCAGCTGGGCCACAACCCGGGAGCTGTTTTTT
CASSWATTRELFF
>-|TRBV15|TRBJ2-7|-
TGTGCCACCAGCAGAAGAACAGGGCTCTCCGAGCAGTACTTC
CATSRRTGLSEQYF
>TRBD1|TRBV11-2|TRBJ2-3|-
TGTGCCAGCAGCATGCGGGACAGGGGGACAGATACGCAGTATTTT
CASSMRDRGTDTQYF